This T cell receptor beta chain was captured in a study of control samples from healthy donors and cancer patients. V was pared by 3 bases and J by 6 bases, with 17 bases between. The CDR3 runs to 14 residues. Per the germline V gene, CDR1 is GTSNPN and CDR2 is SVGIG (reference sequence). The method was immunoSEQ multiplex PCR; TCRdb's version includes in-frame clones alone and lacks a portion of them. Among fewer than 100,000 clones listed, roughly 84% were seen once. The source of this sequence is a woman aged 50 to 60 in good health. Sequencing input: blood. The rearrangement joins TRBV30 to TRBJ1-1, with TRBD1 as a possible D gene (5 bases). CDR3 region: CAWSPQGAIAEAFF. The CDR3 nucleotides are TGTGCCTGGAGCCCACAAGGGGCGATCGCTGAAGCTTTCTTT.